The TCR beta chain under discussion was sequenced for a study of cytomegalovirus exposure and HLA in healthy donors. Primers for the PCR totalled 60 Vbeta and 13 Jbeta. Using immunoSEQ multiplex PCR, the repertoire was profiled, and TCRdb retains in-frame clones only, with some absent. The profile shows 120,000 to 150,000 clones, over 70% of them singletons. V lost 3 bases and J lost 2, with 17 bases in between. Germline V gene lookup returns CDR1 SGHTA and CDR2 FQGNSA. This CDR3 has 16 amino acids. The chain couples TRBV7-2 to TRBJ2-7; TRBD1 is a possible D gene (6 bases). The TCR originated in a man between 18 and 29 years old in good health and CMV-seronegative. Sequenced sample: PBMCs. CDR3 sequence: CASSLGADLGPYEQYF. As DNA, the CDR3 is TGTGCCAGCAGCTTGGGGGCAGACCTGGGGCCCTACGAGCAGTACTTC.